This T cell receptor beta chain was sequenced in a study of CD8 T cells in ankylosing spondylitis. The study's findings and limits: Clones linked to disease were reported to show significant enrichment in matched ankylosing spondylitis synovial fluid.

This CDR3 has 15 amino acids. Germline-derived CDR1 and CDR2 are DFQATT and SNEGSKA (reference sequence). Between the trimmed V and J ends, which lost 6 bases and 8 bases, there was a span of 23 bases. Notes on this clonotype: Its antigen remains unknown.

TCRdb ran MiXCR on the 5' RACE reads and lists one entry per CDR3 protein. The profile shows around 17,000 distinct CDR3 sequences, roughly 8.2% of them singletons. The TCR was taken from a male donor with ankylosing spondylitis or in good health (not recorded which). The chain recombines TRBV20-1 with TRBJ2-1; D is tentatively TRBD1 or TRBD2 (5 bases each). Specimen: blood. CDR3 sequence: CSADGAIMAGDEQFF. For the CDR3, the DNA is TGCAGTGCCGACGGGGCGATCATGGCTGGGGATGAGCAGTTCTTC.